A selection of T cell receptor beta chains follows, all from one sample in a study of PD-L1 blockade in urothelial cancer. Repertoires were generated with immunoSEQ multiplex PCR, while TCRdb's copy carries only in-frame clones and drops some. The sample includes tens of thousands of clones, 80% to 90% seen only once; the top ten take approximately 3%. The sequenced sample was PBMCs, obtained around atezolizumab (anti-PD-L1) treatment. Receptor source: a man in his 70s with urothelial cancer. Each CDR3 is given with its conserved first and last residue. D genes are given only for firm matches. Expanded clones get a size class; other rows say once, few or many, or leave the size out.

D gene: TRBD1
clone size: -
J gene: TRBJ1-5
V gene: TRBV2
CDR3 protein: CASSATGGRQPQHF
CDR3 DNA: TGTGCCAGCAGCGCAACAGGGGGTCGGCAGCCCCAGCATTTT

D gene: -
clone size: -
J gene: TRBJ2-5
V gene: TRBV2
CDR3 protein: CASSRERETQYF
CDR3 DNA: TGTGCCAGCAGTCGGGAGCGGGAGACCCAGTACTTC

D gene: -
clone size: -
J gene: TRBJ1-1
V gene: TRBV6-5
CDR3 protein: CASSFRGGPAFF
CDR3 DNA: TGTGCCAGCAGTTTCCGGGGAGGACCGGCTTTCTTT

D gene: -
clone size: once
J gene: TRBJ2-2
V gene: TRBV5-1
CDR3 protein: CASSPRTAAGELFF
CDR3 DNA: TGCGCCAGCAGCCCTCGGACTGCGGCCGGGGAGCTGTTTTTT

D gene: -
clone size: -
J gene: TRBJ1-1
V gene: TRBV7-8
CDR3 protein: CASSRPDSVAFF
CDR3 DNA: TGTGCCAGCAGCCGGCCGGACAGCGTGGCTTTCTTT

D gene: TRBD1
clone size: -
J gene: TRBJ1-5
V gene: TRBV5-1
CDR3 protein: CASSLGTGRNDQPQHF
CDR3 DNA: TGCGCCAGCAGCTTGGGGACAGGGCGTAACGATCAGCCCCAGCATTTT

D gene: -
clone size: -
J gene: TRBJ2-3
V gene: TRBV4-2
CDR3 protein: CASSQEWGRRADTQYF
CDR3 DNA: TGTGCCAGCAGCCAAGAATGGGGCAGGCGCGCAGATACGCAGTATTTT

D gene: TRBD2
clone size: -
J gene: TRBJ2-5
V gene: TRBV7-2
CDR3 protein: CASSLGGLAGGFQETQYF
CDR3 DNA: TGTGCCAGCAGCTTAGGGGGACTAGCGGGGGGTTTCCAAGAGACCCAGTACTTC

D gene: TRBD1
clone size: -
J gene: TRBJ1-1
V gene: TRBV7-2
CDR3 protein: CASSLQAGGTEAFF
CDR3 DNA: TGTGCCAGCAGCTTACAGGCAGGGGGCACTGAAGCTTTCTTT

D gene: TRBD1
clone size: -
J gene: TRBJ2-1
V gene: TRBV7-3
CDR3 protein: CASSLGRQGVGEQFF
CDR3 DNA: TGTGCCAGCAGCTTAGGACGCCAGGGGGTCGGTGAGCAGTTCTTC

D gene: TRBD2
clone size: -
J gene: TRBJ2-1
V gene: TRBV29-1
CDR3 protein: CSVDGLAGGENEQFF
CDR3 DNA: TGCAGCGTCGATGGACTAGCGGGAGGCGAGAATGAGCAGTTCTTC

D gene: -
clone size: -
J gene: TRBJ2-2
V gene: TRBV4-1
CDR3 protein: CASSDPGTWNTGELFF
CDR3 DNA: TGCGCCAGCAGCGATCCCGGGACTTGGAACACCGGGGAGCTGTTTTTT

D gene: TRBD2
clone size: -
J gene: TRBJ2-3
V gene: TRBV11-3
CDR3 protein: CASSPGTSVTDTQYF
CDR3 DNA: TGTGCCAGCAGCCCCGGGACTAGCGTCACAGATACGCAGTATTTT

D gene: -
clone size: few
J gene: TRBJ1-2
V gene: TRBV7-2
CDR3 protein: CASSLSSRAPTYGYTF
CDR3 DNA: TGTGCCAGCAGCTTAAGTTCCAGGGCCCCCACCTATGGCTACACCTTC

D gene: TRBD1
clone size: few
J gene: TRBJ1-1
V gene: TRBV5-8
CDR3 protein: CASSQNRDRGYLNTEAFF
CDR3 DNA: TGTGCCAGCAGCCAAAACCGGGACAGGGGCTACCTGAACACTGAAGCTTTCTTT

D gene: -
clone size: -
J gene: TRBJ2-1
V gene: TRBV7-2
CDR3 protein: CASSLGMAGSGNEQFF
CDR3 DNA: TGTGCCAGCAGCTTAGGAATGGCGGGATCAGGCAATGAGCAGTTCTTC

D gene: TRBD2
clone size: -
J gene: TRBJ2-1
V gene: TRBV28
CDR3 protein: CASSSGTSGGGEQFF
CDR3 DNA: TGTGCCAGCTCTTCCGGGACTAGCGGGGGGGGTGAGCAGTTCTTC